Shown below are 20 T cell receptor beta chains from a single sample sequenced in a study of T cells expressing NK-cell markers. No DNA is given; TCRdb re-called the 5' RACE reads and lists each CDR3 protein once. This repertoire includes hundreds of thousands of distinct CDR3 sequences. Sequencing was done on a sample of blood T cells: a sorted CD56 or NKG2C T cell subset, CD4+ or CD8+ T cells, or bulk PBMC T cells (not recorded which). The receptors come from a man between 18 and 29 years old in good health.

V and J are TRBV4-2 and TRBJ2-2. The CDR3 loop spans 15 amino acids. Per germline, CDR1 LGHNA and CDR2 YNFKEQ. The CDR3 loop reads CASSPSPTQSGELFF.

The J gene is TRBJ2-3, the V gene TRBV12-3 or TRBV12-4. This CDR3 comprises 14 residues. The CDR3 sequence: CASSPMTHTDTQYF.

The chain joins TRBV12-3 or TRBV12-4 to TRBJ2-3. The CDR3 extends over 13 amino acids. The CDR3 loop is CASIQLGTDTQYF.

The CDR3 here is CASSTKGLAGSGELFF. The rearrangement uses TRBV12-3 or TRBV12-4 and TRBJ2-2; no DNA is available, so the TRBD2 call from TCRdb remains unchecked. The CDR3 loop spans 16 amino acids.

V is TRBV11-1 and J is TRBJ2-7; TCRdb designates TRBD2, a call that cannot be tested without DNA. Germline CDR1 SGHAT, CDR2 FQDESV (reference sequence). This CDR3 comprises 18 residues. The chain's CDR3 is CASSPLRFGLAGPYEQYF.

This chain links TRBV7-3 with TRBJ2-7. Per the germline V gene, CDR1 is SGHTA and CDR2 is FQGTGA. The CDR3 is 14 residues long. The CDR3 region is CASSLVPSWSEQYF. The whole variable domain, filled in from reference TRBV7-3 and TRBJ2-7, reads GAGVSQTPSNKVTEKGKYVELRCDPISGHTALYWYRQSLGQGPEFLIYFQGTGAADDSGLPNDRFFAVRPEGSVSTLKIQRTERGDSAVYLCASSLVPSWSEQYFGPGTRLTVT.

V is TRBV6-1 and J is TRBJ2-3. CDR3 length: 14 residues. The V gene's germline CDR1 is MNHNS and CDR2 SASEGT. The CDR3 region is CASKKTASTDTQYF.

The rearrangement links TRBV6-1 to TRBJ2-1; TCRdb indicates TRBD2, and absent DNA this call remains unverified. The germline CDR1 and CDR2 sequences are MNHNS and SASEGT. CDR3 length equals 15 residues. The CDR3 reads CASGSTSGGYNEQFF.

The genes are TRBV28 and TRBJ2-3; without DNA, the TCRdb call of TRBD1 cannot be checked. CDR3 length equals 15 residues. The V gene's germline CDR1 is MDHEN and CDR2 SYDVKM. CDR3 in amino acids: CASKTRGGRTDTQYF.

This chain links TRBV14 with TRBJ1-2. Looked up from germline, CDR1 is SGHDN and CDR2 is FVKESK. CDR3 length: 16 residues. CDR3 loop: CASSQEWRGSDYGYTF.

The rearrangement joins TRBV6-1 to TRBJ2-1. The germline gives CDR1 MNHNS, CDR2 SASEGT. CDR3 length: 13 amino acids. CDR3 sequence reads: CASSPTPRNEQFF.

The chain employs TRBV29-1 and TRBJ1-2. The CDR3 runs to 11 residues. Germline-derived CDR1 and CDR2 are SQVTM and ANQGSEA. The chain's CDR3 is CSVNGESGYTF.

Here the CDR3 reads CASSSLTGGNEQFF. The chain is built from TRBV27 and TRBJ2-1; TCRdb reports TRBD1, a call that lacks DNA to check it against. There are 14 residues in the CDR3. The germline V gene encodes CDR1 MNHEY and CDR2 SMNVEV (reference sequence).

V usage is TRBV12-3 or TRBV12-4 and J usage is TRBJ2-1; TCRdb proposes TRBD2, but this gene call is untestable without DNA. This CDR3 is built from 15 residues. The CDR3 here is CASSPLAGESSEQFF.

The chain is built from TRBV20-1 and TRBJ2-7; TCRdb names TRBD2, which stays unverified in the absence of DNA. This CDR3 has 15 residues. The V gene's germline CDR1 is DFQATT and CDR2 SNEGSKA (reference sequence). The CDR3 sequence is CSARDGGGPSHEQYF.

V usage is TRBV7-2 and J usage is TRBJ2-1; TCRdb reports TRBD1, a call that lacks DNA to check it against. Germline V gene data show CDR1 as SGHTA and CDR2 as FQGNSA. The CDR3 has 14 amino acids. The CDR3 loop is CASSWGTGPNEQFF. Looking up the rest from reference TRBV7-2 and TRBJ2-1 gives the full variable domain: GAGVSQSPSNKVTEKGKDVELRCDPISGHTALYWYRQSLGQGLEFLIYFQGNSAPDKSGLPSDRFSAERTGGSVSTLTIQRTQQEDSAVYLCASSWGTGPNEQFFGPGTRLTVL.

The CDR3 loop reads CSVPSLENEQFF. J is TRBJ2-1 and V is TRBV29-1; the D call from TCRdb, TRBD2, cannot be confirmed without DNA. Germline CDR1 and CDR2: SQVTM and ANQGSEA. This CDR3 has 12 residues.

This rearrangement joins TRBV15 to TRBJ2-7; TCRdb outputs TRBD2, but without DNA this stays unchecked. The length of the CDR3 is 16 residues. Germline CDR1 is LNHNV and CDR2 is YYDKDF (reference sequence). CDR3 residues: CATSRAAPSSSYEQYF.

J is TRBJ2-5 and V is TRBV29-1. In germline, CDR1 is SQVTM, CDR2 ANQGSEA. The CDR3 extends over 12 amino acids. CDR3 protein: CSVAVDGETQYF.

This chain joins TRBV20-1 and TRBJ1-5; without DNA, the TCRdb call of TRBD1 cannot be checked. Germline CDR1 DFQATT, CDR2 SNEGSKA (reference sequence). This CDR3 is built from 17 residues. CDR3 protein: CSAGGAGGFGSNQPQHF.